These 7 T cell receptor beta chains were sequenced from one sample in a study of OX40 agonist ivuxolimab in advanced cancers. Using immunoSEQ multiplex PCR, the repertoire was profiled, and TCRdb retains in-frame clones only, with some absent. The sample lists just over 40,000 clones, around 87% occurring once. This specimen was CD4+ or CD8+ T cells sorted from blood, taken in a trial of the OX40 agonist ivuxolimab. These TCRs come from an adult with an advanced solid tumor such as melanoma, head and neck, liver or kidney cancer.

CDR3 loop: CASSDVIGPFEQYF. CDR3 coding DNA: TGTGCCAGCAGTGATGTAATTGGCCCGTTCGAGCAGTACTTC. V is TRBV6-1 and J is TRBJ2-7, with no clear D. The germline CDR1 and CDR2 sequences are MNHNS and SASEGT. The CDR3 is made up of 14 amino acids. Trimming shortened V by 3 bases and J by 6 bases, and 15 bases separated the two germline ends.

V is TRBV7-2 and J is TRBJ2-3; 7 nucleotides match TRBD2. Looked up from germline, CDR1 is SGHTA and CDR2 is FQGNSA. V dropped 5 bases and J dropped 4; count of bases not matched to a gene: 9. The CDR3 runs to 15 residues. The CDR3 DNA reads TGTGCCAGCAGCCCCAGCGGGGTCGTTCCAGATACGCAGTATTTT. Its protein is CASSPSGVVPDTQYF.

V usage is TRBV6-1 and J usage is TRBJ2-7, with 11 nucleotides matching TRBD2. CDR1 and CDR2 from the germline V gene are MNHNS and SASEGT. The CDR3 runs 14 residues. The V gene end was trimmed by 7 bases and the J gene end by 2 bases; junction bases not matched to a gene: 4. The CDR3 region is CASTSGRSAYEQYF. The DNA for the CDR3 is TGTGCCAGCACTAGCGGGAGGTCGGCCTACGAGCAGTACTTC.

The V and J genes are TRBV29-1 and TRBJ2-1, with D perhaps matching TRBD2 (5 bases). Per germline, CDR1 SQVTM and CDR2 ANQGSEA. The ends were cut back, 4 bases at V and 4 bases at J, with 11 bases in the middle. The CDR3 has 13 amino acids. CDR3 nucleotide sequence: TGCAGCGTTGTCGGCGGGCCGTACAATGAGCAGTTCTTC. It translates to CSVVGGPYNEQFF.

This clone has more than one count but fewer than ten. The chain has TRBV7-2 and TRBJ1-5; D gene uncertain. The CDR3 sequence is 14 residues long. V shed 4 bases and J shed 7 bases, with 14 bases lying between them. Germline-derived CDR1 and CDR2 are SGHTA and FQGNSA. CDR3 loop: CASSSPYGEQPQHF. In DNA form, the CDR3 reads TGTGCCAGCAGCTCCCCGTATGGGGAACAGCCCCAGCATTTT.

This chain joins TRBV10-3 and TRBJ2-3; the match to TRBD2 covers 12 bases. Germline V CDR1 and CDR2: ENHRY, SYGVKD. The V and J ends lost 4 bases and 5 bases, in that order; junction bases with no gene match: 13. The length of the CDR3 is 18 residues. CDR3: CAISASRLAGGIKDTQYF. In DNA form, the CDR3 reads TGTGCCATCAGTGCTAGTCGTCTAGCGGGAGGGATTAAAGATACGCAGTATTTT.

This clone was detected only once. The V gene is TRBV28, the J gene TRBJ1-5, with D unclear. The CDR3 runs to 15 residues. V lost 3 bases, J lost 0 bases, and 9 bases lay in between. The V gene's germline CDR1 is MDHEN and CDR2 SYDVKM. The CDR3 region is CASSFQQASNQPQHF. The CDR3 DNA reads as TGTGCCAGCAGTTTTCAGCAGGCTAGCAATCAGCCCCAGCATTTT.